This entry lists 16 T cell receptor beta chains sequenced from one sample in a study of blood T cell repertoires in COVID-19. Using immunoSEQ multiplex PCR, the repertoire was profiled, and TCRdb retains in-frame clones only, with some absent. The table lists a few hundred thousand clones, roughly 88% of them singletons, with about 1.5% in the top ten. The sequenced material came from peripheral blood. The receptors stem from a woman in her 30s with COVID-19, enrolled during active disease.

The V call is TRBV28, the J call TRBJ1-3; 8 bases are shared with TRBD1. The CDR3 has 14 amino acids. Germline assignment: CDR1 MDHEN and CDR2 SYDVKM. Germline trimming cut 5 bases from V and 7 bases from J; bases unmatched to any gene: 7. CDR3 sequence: CASSPRDRMNTIYF. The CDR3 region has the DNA TGTGCCAGCAGTCCAAGGGACAGGATGAACACCATATATTTT. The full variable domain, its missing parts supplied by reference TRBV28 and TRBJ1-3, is DVKVTQSSRYLVKRTGEKVFLECVQDMDHENMFWYRQDPGLGLRLIYFSYDVKMKEKGDIPEGYSVSREKKERFSLILESASTNQTSMYLCASSPRDRMNTIYFGEGSWLTVV.

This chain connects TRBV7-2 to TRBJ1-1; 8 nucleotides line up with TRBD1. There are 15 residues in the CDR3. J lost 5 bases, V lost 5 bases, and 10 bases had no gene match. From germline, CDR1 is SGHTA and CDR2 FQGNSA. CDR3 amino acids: CASSPRQGLVTEAFF. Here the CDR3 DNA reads TGTGCCAGCAGCCCGCGACAGGGGCTCGTGACTGAAGCTTTCTTT.

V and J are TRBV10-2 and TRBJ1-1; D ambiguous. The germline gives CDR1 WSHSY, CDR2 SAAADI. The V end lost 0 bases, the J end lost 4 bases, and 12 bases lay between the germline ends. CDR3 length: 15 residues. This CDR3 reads CASSESQVGSTEAFF. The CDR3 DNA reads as TGCGCCAGCAGTGAGTCCCAGGTTGGAAGCACTGAAGCTTTCTTT.

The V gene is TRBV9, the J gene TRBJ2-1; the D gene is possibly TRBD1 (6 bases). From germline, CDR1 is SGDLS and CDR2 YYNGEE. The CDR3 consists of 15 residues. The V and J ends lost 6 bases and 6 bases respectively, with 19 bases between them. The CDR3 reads CASKPAGARGNEQFF. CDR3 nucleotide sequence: TGTGCCAGCAAACCGGCCGGGGCCAGGGGCAATGAGCAGTTCTTC. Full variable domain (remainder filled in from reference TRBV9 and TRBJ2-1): DSGVTQTPKHLITATGQRVTLRCSPRSGDLSVYWYQQSLDQGLQFLIQYYNGEERAKGNILERFSAQQFPDLHSELNLSSLELGDSALYFCASKPAGARGNEQFFGPGTRLTVL.

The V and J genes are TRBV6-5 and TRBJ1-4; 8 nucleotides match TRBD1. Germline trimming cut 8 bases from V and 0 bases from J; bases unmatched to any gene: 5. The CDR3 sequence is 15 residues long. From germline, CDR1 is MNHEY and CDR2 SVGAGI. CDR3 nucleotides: TGTGCCAGCCGGACAGGGACCACAACTAATGAAAAACTGTTTTTT. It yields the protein CASRTGTTTNEKLFF.

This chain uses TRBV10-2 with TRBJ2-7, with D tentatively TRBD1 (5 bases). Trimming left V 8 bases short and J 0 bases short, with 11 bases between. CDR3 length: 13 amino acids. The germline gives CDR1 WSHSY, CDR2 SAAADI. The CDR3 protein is CASSGLFSYEQYV. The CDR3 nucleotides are TGCGCCAGCTCAGGGTTATTCTCCTACGAGCAGTACGTC.

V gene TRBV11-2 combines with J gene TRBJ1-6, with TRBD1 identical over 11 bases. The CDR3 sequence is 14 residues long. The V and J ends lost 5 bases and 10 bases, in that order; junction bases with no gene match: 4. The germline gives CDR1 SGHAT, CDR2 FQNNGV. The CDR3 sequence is CASSKDRGQSPLHF. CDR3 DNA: TGTGCCAGCAGCAAGGACAGGGGGCAGTCACCCCTCCACTTT.

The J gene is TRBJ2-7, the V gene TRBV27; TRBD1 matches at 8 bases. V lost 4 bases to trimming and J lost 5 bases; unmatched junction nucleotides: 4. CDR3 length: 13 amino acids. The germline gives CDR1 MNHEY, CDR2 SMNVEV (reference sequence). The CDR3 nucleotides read TGTGCCAGCAGTTCGCGCAGGGGGCACGAGCAGTACTTC. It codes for CASSSRRGHEQYF.

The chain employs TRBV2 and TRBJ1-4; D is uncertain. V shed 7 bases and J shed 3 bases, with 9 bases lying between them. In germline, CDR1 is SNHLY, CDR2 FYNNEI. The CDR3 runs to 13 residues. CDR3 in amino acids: CASNFVSNEKLFF. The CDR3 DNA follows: TGTGCCAGCAATTTCGTATCTAATGAAAAACTGTTTTTT. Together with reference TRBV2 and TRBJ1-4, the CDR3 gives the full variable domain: EPEVTQTPSHQVTQMGQEVILRCVPISNHLYFYWYRQILGQKVEFLVSFYNNEISEKSEIFDDQFSVERPDGSNFTLKIRSTKLEDSAMYFCASNFVSNEKLFFGSGTQLSVL.

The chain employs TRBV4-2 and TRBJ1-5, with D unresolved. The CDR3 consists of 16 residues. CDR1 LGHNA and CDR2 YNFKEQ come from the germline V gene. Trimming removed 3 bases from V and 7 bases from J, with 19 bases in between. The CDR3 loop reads CASSQDFTGSGQPQHF. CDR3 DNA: TGTGCCAGCAGCCAGGATTTCACCGGGTCTGGGCAGCCCCAGCATTTT.

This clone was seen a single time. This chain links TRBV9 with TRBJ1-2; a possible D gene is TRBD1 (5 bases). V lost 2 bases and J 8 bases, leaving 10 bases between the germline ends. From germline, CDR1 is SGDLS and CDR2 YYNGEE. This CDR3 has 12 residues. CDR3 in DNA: TGTGCCAGCAGCGTCCAGGGATCAGGCTACACCTTC. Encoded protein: CASSVQGSGYTF.

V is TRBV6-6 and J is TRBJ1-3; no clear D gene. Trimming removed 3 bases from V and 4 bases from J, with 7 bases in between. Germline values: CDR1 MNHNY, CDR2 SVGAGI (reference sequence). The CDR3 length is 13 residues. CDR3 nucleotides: TGTGCCAGCAGTTATACAGAGGGAAACACCATATATTTT. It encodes CASSYTEGNTIYF.

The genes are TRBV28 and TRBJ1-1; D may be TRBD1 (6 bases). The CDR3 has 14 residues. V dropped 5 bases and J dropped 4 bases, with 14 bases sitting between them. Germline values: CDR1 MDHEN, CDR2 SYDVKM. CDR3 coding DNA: TGTGCCAGCAGTATCGCTGGACAGTCCACTGAAGCTTTCTTT. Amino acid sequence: CASSIAGQSTEAFF.

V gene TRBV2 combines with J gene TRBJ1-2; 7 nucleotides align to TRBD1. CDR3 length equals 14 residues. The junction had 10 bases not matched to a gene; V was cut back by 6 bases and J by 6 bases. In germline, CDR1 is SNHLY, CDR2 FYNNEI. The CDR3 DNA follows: TGTGCCAGCAGCCAACAGGGGTTCAAGAATGGCTACACCTTC. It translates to CASSQQGFKNGYTF. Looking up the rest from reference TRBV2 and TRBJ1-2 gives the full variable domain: EPEVTQTPSHQVTQMGQEVILRCVPISNHLYFYWYRQILGQKVEFLVSFYNNEISEKSEIFDDQFSVERPDGSNFTLKIRSTKLEDSAMYFCASSQQGFKNGYTFGSGTRLTVV.

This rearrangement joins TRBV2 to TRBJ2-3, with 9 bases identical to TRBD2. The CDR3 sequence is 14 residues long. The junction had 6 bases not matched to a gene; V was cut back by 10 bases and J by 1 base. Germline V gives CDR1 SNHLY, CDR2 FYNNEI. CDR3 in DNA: TGTGCCACCGCCAGCGGGGGGCGCACAGATACGCAGTATTTT. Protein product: CATASGGRTDTQYF.

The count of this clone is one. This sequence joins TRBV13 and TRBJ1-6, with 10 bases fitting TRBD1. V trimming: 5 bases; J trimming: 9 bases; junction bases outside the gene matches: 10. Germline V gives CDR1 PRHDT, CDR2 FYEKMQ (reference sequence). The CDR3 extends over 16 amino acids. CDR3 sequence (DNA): TGTGCCAGCAGCGTCGGCCGGGACAGGGGTGGTTCACCCCTCCACTTT. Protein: CASSVGRDRGGSPLHF.